The rows below give T cell receptor beta chains drawn from one sample of a study of T-cell memory formation after mild COVID-19. TCRdb called the 5' RACE reads again in MiXCR, with one record for every CDR3 protein. Of 350,000 to 500,000 distinct CDR3 sequences in the sample, more than 20% were seen once. Sequenced sample: PBMCs or a T cell subset sorted from them (not recorded which). The receptors were gathered from an adult woman who had mild COVID-19 (a few samples of this study predate the infection). Cell type and time point are not known. Each CDR3 is given with its conserved first and last residue. The D gene is left open where the match is weak. Clone size, where shown, is once, few, many, or a class for clones that have expanded.

v_call	j_call	clone_size	d_call	cdr3_nt	cdr3_aa
TRBV5-6	TRBJ2-7	-	-	TGTGCCAGCAGCTTGAGGCGGGAAGAGTCCTACGAGCAGTACTTC	CASSLRREESYEQYF
TRBV12-3/TRBV12-4	TRBJ2-2	-	TRBD1	TGTGCCAGCCACCGAGGGGGCCAGGCCGGGGAGCTGTTTTTT	CASHRGGQAGELFF
TRBV11-1	TRBJ1-1	-	-	TGTGCCAGCGGGTCCAGGGTTGTGAACACTGAAGCTTTCTTT	CASGSRVVNTEAFF
TRBV20-1	TRBJ2-7	-	TRBD2	TGCAGTGCGAGCGGGGCCGGGTACGAGCAGTACTTC	CSASGAGYEQYF
TRBV4-3	TRBJ2-5	-	-	TGCGCCAGCAGCCAAGGGGTACTAGAGCGTGGGGAGACCCAGTACTTC	CASSQGVLERGETQYF
TRBV18	TRBJ2-3	-	-	TGTGCCAGCTCAACGGACTTGAACACAGATACGCAGTATTTT	CASSTDLNTDTQYF
TRBV7-3	TRBJ2-3	many	TRBD2	TGTGCCAGCAGCCCCGATAGCGGGAACACAGATACGCAGTATTTT	CASSPDSGNTDTQYF
TRBV15	TRBJ1-2	-	-	TGTGCCACCAGCACAGAGGGCTATGGCTACACCTTC	CATSTEGYGYTF
TRBV6-5	TRBJ2-7	many	TRBD1	TGTGCCAGCAGTTACTCAACAGGGGACTACGAGCAGTACTTC	CASSYSTGDYEQYF
TRBV4-1	TRBJ2-5	few	-	TGCGCCAGCAGCCAAGATCAGGGGGAGGTCCAAGAGACCCAGTACTTC	CASSQDQGEVQETQYF
TRBV6-5	TRBJ1-6	-	TRBD1	TGTGCCAGCAGACCGACAGGGAGAAATTCACCCCTCCACTTT	CASRPTGRNSPLHF
TRBV29-1	TRBJ2-2	-	-	TGCAGCGCGCGAGCGGGGAACACCGGGGAGCTGTTTTTT	CSARAGNTGELFF
TRBV9	TRBJ2-3	few	-	TGTGCCAGCAGCGTAGACACCGTCGCTGAAGATACGCAGTATTTT	CASSVDTVAEDTQYF
TRBV6-4	TRBJ2-1	-	TRBD2	TGTGCCAGCAGTGTAAGACTAGCGGGATACAATGAGCAGTTCTTC	CASSVRLAGYNEQFF
TRBV25-1	TRBJ2-1	few	TRBD2	TGTGCCAGCAGTGGGCCTAGCGGGATTTACAATGAGCAGTTCTTC	CASSGPSGIYNEQFF
TRBV7-2	TRBJ2-1	few	-	TGTGCCAGCACCCTAGGGGGAACACAACCCAATGAGCAGTTCTTC	CASTLGGTQPNEQFF
TRBV6-2/TRBV6-3	TRBJ2-1	many	TRBD2	TGTGCCAGCAGTTACCTTAATCTAGCGGGCGGCCTAGTGGGCTACAATGAGCAGTTCTTC	CASSYLNLAGGLVGYNEQFF
TRBV7-8	TRBJ1-1	-	TRBD1	TGTGCCAGCAGCCCGCGACGGACAGGTTCCCTCATGAACACTGAAGCTTTCTTT	CASSPRRTGSLMNTEAFF
TRBV6-1	TRBJ2-1	-	-	TGTGCCAGCAGCGCCGTGGCCTTTGAGCAGTTCTTC	CASSAVAFEQFF
TRBV7-9	TRBJ2-7	-	-	TGTGCCAGCAGTCGGGACACGCTCGGGGCCTACGAGCAGTACTTC	CASSRDTLGAYEQYF
TRBV12-3/TRBV12-4	TRBJ2-1	-	TRBD2	TGTGCCGGTTCTTTAGCGGGAGGTGAGCAGTTCTTC	CAGSLAGGEQFF
TRBV13	TRBJ1-1	-	TRBD1	TGTGCCAGCAGCGAGACAGGGGGCACTGAAGCTTTCTTT	CASSETGGTEAFF
TRBV15	TRBJ2-7	few	-	TGTGCCACCAGCAGAGGCCGGGCCAACCCCTCCTACGAGCAGTACTTC	CATSRGRANPSYEQYF
TRBV5-1	TRBJ2-1	few	-	TGCGCCAGCAGCTTGGAGGGGTTTCTAGAATTCTTC	CASSLEGFLEFF
TRBV5-1	TRBJ1-1	-	TRBD1	TGCGCCAGCAGCGGGTTGACAGGGCCCCCTGAAGCTTTCTTT	CASSGLTGPPEAFF
TRBV20-1	TRBJ2-5	-	-	TGCAGTGCTAGTCCCCGTGGTGGAGTAAGAGAGACCCAGTACTTC	CSASPRGGVRETQYF
TRBV20-1	TRBJ2-3	-	TRBD2	TGCAGTGCTAGGGGACTAGCAAGAAGCACAGATACGCAGTATTTT	CSARGLARSTDTQYF